One TCR beta chain is described in this entry. Its antigen is unknown. This record comes from a study of T cell responses to AZD1222 COVID-19 vaccine. Study-level background: Recipients boosted at about 4 weeks or about 12 weeks are pooled.

CDR1 is MRHNA and CDR2 is SNTAGT in the germline V gene. Trimming left V 4 bases short and J 3 bases short, with 7 bases between. The CDR3 spans 13 residues. Profiled with immunoSEQ multiplex PCR; TCRdb holds only in-frame clones, not every one. The sample shows about 110,000 clones, over 75% of them seen only once. Whole-study results and caveats: There were mostly white British donors and more females than males, and clonal diversity was possibly underestimated.

The material was peripheral blood, obtained on day 0 of AZD1222 vaccination. The receptor's source is an adult in good health. The chain couples TRBV6-4 to TRBJ2-1; D is unclear. DNA for the CDR3: TGTGCCAGCAGTGTTAGACTCTACAATGAGCAGTTCTTC. It yields the protein CASSVRLYNEQFF.